These 16 T cell receptor beta chains came from one sample sequenced in a study of OX40 agonist ivuxolimab in advanced cancers. Libraries were prepared by immunoSEQ multiplex PCR; TCRdb keeps only in-frame clonotypes and omits some of them. The sample shows about 56,000 clones, 83% of them seen only once. Material: CD4+ or CD8+ T cells sorted from blood, obtained in a trial of the OX40 agonist ivuxolimab. The receptor source for this set is an adult with an advanced solid tumor such as melanoma, head and neck, liver or kidney cancer.

This chain uses TRBV19 with TRBJ1-5; D gene unclear. The V end was cut by 10 bases, the J end by 7 bases, with 17 bases between. Germline CDR1 and CDR2: LNHDA and SQIVND (reference sequence). The CDR3 runs 13 residues. The CDR3: CATRPTGEQPQHF. CDR3 coding DNA: TGTGCCACCCGGCCCACTGGGGAACAGCCCCAGCATTTT.

J is TRBJ1-1 and V is TRBV10-3; possible D gene TRBD1, 5 bases. V gave up 0 bases and J gave up 0 bases, with 8 bases separating them. Germline CDR1 reads ENHRY; CDR2 reads SYGVKD. CDR3 size: 15 residues. The CDR3 sequence: CAISESLGVNTEAFF. In nucleotides, the CDR3 is TGTGCCATCAGTGAGTCGCTAGGGGTGAACACTGAAGCTTTCTTT.

The chain links TRBV11-2 to TRBJ2-7; D possibly corresponds to TRBD2 (5 bases). This CDR3 is built from 15 residues. Germline V gives CDR1 SGHAT, CDR2 FQNNGV. Trimming removed 4 bases at V and 9 bases at J, with 22 bases between. CDR3 nucleotides: TGTGCCAGCAGCTCCTTGGCGGGCGGGTGGGTGTGGCAGTACTTC. Protein: CASSSLAGGWVWQYF.

The V and J genes are TRBV7-2 and TRBJ2-7, with TRBD1 as a possible D gene (5 bases). Per germline, CDR1 SGHTA and CDR2 FQGNSA. Trimming pared 1 base from V and 2 bases from J, leaving 9 bases between. This CDR3 region has 14 residues. Written as DNA, the CDR3 is TGTGCCAGCAGCTTAGTCCAGGGTACCTACGAGCAGTACTTC. It encodes CASSLVQGTYEQYF.

V and J are TRBV15 and TRBJ2-1; TRBD2 might be the D (6 bases). CDR1 LNHNV and CDR2 YYDKDF come from the germline V gene (reference sequence). The CDR3 runs 16 residues. Deletions cut 0 bases from V and 3 bases from J, with 12 bases between. The CDR3 spells CATSRESRDFYNEQFF. CDR3 nucleotide sequence: TGTGCCACCAGCAGAGAGTCCCGGGACTTCTACAATGAGCAGTTCTTC.

This clone appeared once. The V and J genes are TRBV6-6 and TRBJ2-1; 8 bases line up with TRBD2. V shed 7 bases and J 7 bases; nucleotides not matched to a gene: 9. CDR1 and CDR2 from the germline V gene are MNHNY and SVGAGI (reference sequence). This CDR3 region has 14 residues. Here the CDR3 DNA reads TGTGCCAGCACTGCGGGAGGTCTGACAAATGAGCAGTTCTTC. It encodes CASTAGGLTNEQFF.

The chain couples TRBV4-1 to TRBJ1-2, with D hard to call. The V and J ends lost 1 base and 8 bases respectively, with 11 bases between them. CDR3 length equals 13 residues. Germline values: CDR1 MGHRA, CDR2 YSYEKL. CDR3 protein: CASSQGRRNGYTF. In nucleotides, the CDR3 is TGCGCCAGCAGCCAAGGTCGGCGGAACGGCTACACCTTC.

The CDR3: CAWSVQGEQYF. CDR3 DNA: TGTGCCTGGAGTGTACAGGGCGAGCAGTACTTC. This chain uses TRBV30 with TRBJ2-5; maybe TRBD1 (6 bases). The DNA end lines up better with TRBJ2-7; the J call may be wrong. Germline V gene data show CDR1 as GTSNPN and CDR2 as SVGIG (reference sequence). The CDR3 is made up of 11 amino acids.

The genes are TRBV4-2 and TRBJ1-2; TRBD1 aligns across 7 bases. Germline CDR1 and CDR2: LGHNA and YNFKEQ. V was clipped by 2 bases and J by 0 bases; unmatched bases: 6. The CDR3 runs 16 residues. CDR3 sequence (DNA): TGTGCCAGCAGCCAACAAGCGGGGACAGCTAACTATGGCTACACCTTC. Its translation is CASSQQAGTANYGYTF.

The rearrangement joins TRBV10-3 to TRBJ1-3; D may be TRBD1 (5 bases). Trimming cost V 7 bases and J 3 bases, with 10 bases left between them. The germline CDR1 and CDR2 sequences are ENHRY and SYGVKD. This CDR3 comprises 13 residues. CDR3 loop: CAIKPGGGNTIYF. CDR3 bases: TGTGCCATCAAGCCTGGGGGTGGAAACACCATATATTTT.

V usage is TRBV6-1 and J usage is TRBJ1-2; D is possibly TRBD1 (5 bases). CDR1 and CDR2 (germline): MNHNS, SASEGT. V gave up 2 bases and J gave up 7 bases, with 14 bases separating them. The CDR3 length is 14 residues. CDR3 sequence reads: CASSESGRVGGYTF. As DNA, the CDR3 is TGTGCCAGCAGTGAATCGGGCAGGGTCGGTGGCTACACCTTC.

The chain links TRBV18 to TRBJ2-1; D might be TRBD1 or TRBD2, each matching 7 bases. The CDR3 has 15 amino acids. Germline V gene lookup returns CDR1 KGHSH and CDR2 LQKENI. Deletions cut 3 bases from V and 3 bases from J, with 12 bases between. As DNA, the CDR3 is TGTGCCAGCTCACCGACAGGGAGGGACTACAATGAGCAGTTCTTC. Amino acids: CASSPTGRDYNEQFF.

This chain links TRBV7-9 with TRBJ1-1; the D gene is possibly TRBD1 (5 bases). Trimming shortened V by 5 bases and J by 1 base, and 17 bases separated the two germline ends. The CDR3 loop spans 16 amino acids. Germline values: CDR1 SEHNR, CDR2 FQNEAQ (reference sequence). The CDR3 DNA sequence: TGTGCCAGCAGCCCCGGGACCCCGAGGAGGAACACTGAAGCTTTCTTT. Protein sequence: CASSPGTPRRNTEAFF.

This rearrangement joins TRBV10-3 to TRBJ2-1; a weak D match, TRBD1 (5 bases). CDR3 length: 14 residues. The V and J ends lost 0 bases and 9 bases respectively, with 12 bases between them. Germline values: CDR1 ENHRY, CDR2 SYGVKD. The CDR3: CAISESQGRGEQFF. The CDR3 coding sequence is TGTGCCATCAGTGAGTCTCAGGGTAGAGGTGAGCAGTTCTTC.

The rearrangement joins TRBV9 to TRBJ2-6; the D gene is possibly TRBD2 (6 bases). The CDR3 has 15 residues. Germline V gene data show CDR1 as SGDLS and CDR2 as YYNGEE. Trimming took off 0 bases at V and 4 bases at J, with 8 bases between the two ends. The chain's CDR3 is CASSVVAGGANVLTF. CDR3 coding DNA: TGTGCCAGCAGCGTAGTGGCGGGAGGGGCCAACGTCCTGACTTTC.

The chain carries TRBV2 and TRBJ2-1; 9 bases fit TRBD2. The germline V gene has CDR1 SNHLY and CDR2 FYNNEI. V lost 7 bases, J lost 9 bases, and 13 bases stayed unmatched. The CDR3 loop spans 15 amino acids. The CDR3 DNA reads as TGTGCCAGCACCTCCCAACCGGGACTAGCCGCTGAGCAGTTCTTC. Residues: CASTSQPGLAAEQFF. The full variable domain, rest sourced from reference TRBV2 and TRBJ2-1, is EPEVTQTPSHQVTQMGQEVILRCVPISNHLYFYWYRQILGQKVEFLVSFYNNEISEKSEIFDDQFSVERPDGSNFTLKIRSTKLEDSAMYFCASTSQPGLAAEQFFGPGTRLTVL.